The present T cell receptor (beta chain) was sequenced within a study of Graves' ophthalmopathy and Graves' hyperthyroidism. Study results and limitations: Detection in blood was also observed for most expanded thyroid clonotypes above 0.001 frequency.

The CDR3 runs to 14 residues. The germline V gene has CDR1 SGHKS and CDR2 YYEKEE (reference sequence). Trimming pared 4 bases from V and 2 bases from J, leaving 12 bases between. Moderate-to-severe activity, with CAS ≥3, NOSPECS ≥4 and duration under 3 months, characterized the donors with ophthalmopathy. Amplification of the TCR beta CDR3 regions used RNA transcripts (as template). Following a first-round RT-PCR that used HTBI primers, a second-round multiplex PCR was carried out. In TCRdb, the multiplex PCR reads were re-called with MiXCR into one record per CDR3 protein. Of 740,000 or so distinct CDR3 sequences detected, around 40% appear once; the ten largest clones hold approximately 43%. This clonotype was seen only a few times. Its specificity is not known.

The material sequenced was peripheral blood. The V call is TRBV5-5, the J call TRBJ1-1; maybe TRBD1 (6 bases). This sequence was found in an adult man with Graves' ophthalmopathy. CDR3 nucleotides: TGTGCCAGCAGCAGACAGGAAATAAACACTGAAGCTTTCTTT. Its protein is CASSRQEINTEAFF.